This is a list of T cell receptor beta chains from one sample in a study of blood T cell repertoires in COVID-19. This table comes from immunoSEQ multiplex PCR, and its TCRdb copy is limited to in-frame clones, with some not included. The sample consists of approximately 130,000 clones, about four fifths of them appearing once. The sequencing sample was made of peripheral blood. Source of these receptors: an elderly man with active or convalescent COVID-19. Each CDR3 is given with its conserved first and last residue. Each record gives: J gene, D gene, clone size, V gene, CDR3 DNA, CDR3 protein. A D gene is named only where the DNA matches it firmly. Part of the rows lack a size; the others show once, few, many or a class for expanded clones.

>TRBJ2-3|NA|NA|TRBV4-2
TGTGCCAGCAGCCCAACGGGAACTAGCACAGATACGCAGTATTTT
CASSPTGTSTDTQYF
>TRBJ2-3|TRBD1|few|TRBV7-2
TGTGCCAGCAGCTTGGACAGGGCCCCAGATACGCAGTATTTT
CASSLDRAPDTQYF
>TRBJ2-7|TRBD1|NA|TRBV12-3/TRBV12-4
TGTGCCAGCAGGCCAGGGGGACCGGCCGAGCAGTACTTC
CASRPGGPAEQYF
>TRBJ2-7|TRBD1|NA|TRBV20-1
TGCAGTGCTGGTGTTCCGGGACAGATCTACGAGCAGTACTTC
CSAGVPGQIYEQYF
>TRBJ2-3|TRBD2|few|TRBV14
TGTGCCAGCAGCCATCTCACGGGGGGAGCATACACAGATACGCAGTATTTT
CASSHLTGGAYTDTQYF
>TRBJ1-1|TRBD1|NA|TRBV4-3
TGCGCCAGCAGCCAAACGGACAGGGGACGGGCGGCTTTCTTT
CASSQTDRGRAAFF
>TRBJ1-1|NA|NA|TRBV7-3
TGTGCCAGCAGCCTCCGACGAGGGACTGAAGCTTTCTTT
CASSLRRGTEAFF
>TRBJ2-6|NA|NA|TRBV7-2
TGTGCCAGCAGCTTAGCGCAGGGCAGGTTTGGGGCCAACGTCCTGACTTTC
CASSLAQGRFGANVLTF
>TRBJ1-5|TRBD1|NA|TRBV6-2/TRBV6-3
TGTGCCAGCAGTTACTCTCGGTTGGGACAGGGACAGCCCCAGCATTTT
CASSYSRLGQGQPQHF
>TRBJ2-3|TRBD2|NA|TRBV4-1
TGCGCCAGCAGCTTCAGGGAGGGGACAGATACGCAGTATTTT
CASSFREGTDTQYF
>TRBJ1-1|NA|NA|TRBV3-1/TRBV3-2
TGTGCCAGCAGCCAAGTTCCGGGAGCTGAAGCTTTCTTT
CASSQVPGAEAFF
>TRBJ1-2|TRBD1|NA|TRBV27
TGTGCCAGCAGTCCCGGACAGGGCTATGGCTACACCTTC
CASSPGQGYGYTF
>TRBJ2-3|TRBD2|NA|TRBV10-2
TGCGCCAGCAGCAGCGGGGCCCGCACAGATACGCAGTATTTT
CASSSGARTDTQYF
>TRBJ1-1|NA|NA|TRBV18
TGTGCCAGCTCACCATCCAGTTTGAACACTGAAGCTTTCTTT
CASSPSSLNTEAFF
>TRBJ1-1|NA|NA|TRBV7-9
TGTGCCAACTCAATACAGGCGGAAACTGAAGCTTTCTTT
CANSIQAETEAFF
>TRBJ2-5|TRBD1|once|TRBV7-2
TGTGCCAGCAGCTGGTACAGGGGAGACAAAGAGACCCAGTACTTC
CASSWYRGDKETQYF
>TRBJ1-4|TRBD1|once|TRBV28
TGTGCCAGCAGACCGCCGGGACAGGGAAACGAAAAACTGTTTTTT
CASRPPGQGNEKLFF
>TRBJ1-2|NA|NA|TRBV28
TGTGCCAGCAGTATACAGGGATATGGCTACACCTTC
CASSIQGYGYTF
>TRBJ1-1|TRBD1|NA|TRBV12-3/TRBV12-4
TGTGCCAGCAGGGGACAGTTGAACACTGAAGCTTTCTTT
CASRGQLNTEAFF
>TRBJ1-4|NA|NA|TRBV19
TGTGCCAGTAGTAGGAGGACGGTAGCAACTAATGAAAAACTGTTTTTT
CASSRRTVATNEKLFF
>TRBJ2-1|NA|NA|TRBV10-3
TGTGCCATCAGTGGTTTAAGGGGGACTGAGCAGTTCTTC
CAISGLRGTEQFF
>TRBJ2-7|TRBD2|NA|TRBV5-1
TGCGCCAGCACCCCTAGCGGGGTATCCTACGAGCAGTACTTC
CASTPSGVSYEQYF
>TRBJ2-3|NA|NA|TRBV29-1
TGCAGCGTTCGGGACAACACAGATACGCAGTATTTT
CSVRDNTDTQYF
>TRBJ2-7|TRBD2|NA|TRBV7-9
TGTGCCAGCAGACCCGGCGGCGGACTAGCGGGCATTAGCTCCTACGAGCAGTACTTC
CASRPGGGLAGISSYEQYF